This TCR beta chain derives from a study of T cells in Graves' hyperthyroidism and ophthalmopathy (dated by TCRdb to the late 2010s). Background for the entire study: Peripheral blood was sampled at the time of initial diagnosis, prior to any treatment. In about 6 Graves' hyperthyroidism patients, the study also compared T-cell repertoires from thyroid tissue with T-cell repertoires from blood. TCR Vbeta CDR3 sequencing of 120 to 150 peripheral blood samples (roughly 41 ophthalmopathy, some 75 hyperthyroidism and approximately 17 progressor patients) is reported in the paper. The 75 to 100 discovery patients were randomly split 7:3 into training and test sets. Whether ophthalmopathy could be predicted prospectively was tested in an independent validation cohort made up of 18 to 20 hyperthyroidism patients plus 17 patients who later progressed to ophthalmopathy. To identify distinguishing TCR V-J signatures, a discovery cohort of around 100 patients was used, comprising under 45 with Graves' ophthalmopathy and around 57 with stable Graves' hyperthyroidism. After sampling, hyperthyroidism patients received methimazole starting at 30 mg daily, and ophthalmopathy patients received high-dose intravenous methylprednisolone. The investigation overall reported the following: Most expanded thyroid clonotypes (frequency above 0.001) were also detected in blood, a finding suggesting that blood repertoires may reflect thyroid immune responses. Sample size was not statistically predetermined, and blinding of investigators to group allocation was not performed. A model built on a 13 V-J signature distinguished ophthalmopathy from stable hyperthyroidism, reaching roughly 88% sensitivity and around 81% specificity in cross-validation and 80%/75% in testing. During validation, the model predicted progression to ophthalmopathy a median of around 7 months ahead of onset, with just under 71% sensitivity and roughly 72% specificity.

Taken from cysteine to phenylalanine, the CDR3 has 19 residues. CDR3 DNA is the only sequence kept; it has 57 bases, read in frame from the first base. The germline V gene supplies CDR1 SGHRS and CDR2 YFSETQ. V and J are trimmed by 4 bases and 1 base, and the gene matches miss 12 bases of the junction. Of note for this clonotype: Its antigen is currently not known. Nothing much larger sits one base from this clone, and base qualities are not available.

The TCR beta CDR3 regions were amplified from RNA transcripts. The TCR CDR3 was subjected to a first round of RT-PCR using the HTBI primer set and the Qiagen OneStep RT-PCR kit. The libraries were constructed in a second round of multiplex PCR and then size-selected and purified. Libraries were sequenced paired-end with 100 bp reads on an Illumina HiSeq2000. Per the source publication's procedure: SOAPnuke was used to process the raw data, removing reads that contained adapters or uncalled bases, had a mean Phred below 15, or lacked an exact match to the constant primer or identifier. High-quality paired reads were merged using COPE v1.2.5, and each unique nucleotide sequence was defined as a clonotype. MiTCR v1.1 was used to align clonotypes to the IMGT TRBV, TRBD and TRBJ reference segments. Analysis was restricted to V-J combinations with a frequency above 0.0001, which covered roughly 99% of repertoires. A TCS score was defined as the ratio between F50 (clonal expansion) and ExV (chaos), using BLOSUM62-based TCRdist between CDR3 peptides within each V-J. Welch's t-statistics and random forest reduced some 510 V-J features to 13, which were used in a naive Bayes classifier (R e1071). The public reads were quality trimmed at Q25 with fastp and then assembled into clones with MiXCR by TCRdb, keeping productive beta chains. Entries that share a CDR3 protein sequence are merged under the most common genes and DNA. The V and J calls come from TCRdb's annotation, not from the publication. The sample yields a few hundred thousand distinct CDR3 sequences; 16% were counted once. In total, the top ten clones hold 3% to 4% of the sample.

Ophthalmopathy patients had moderately to severely active disease, Clinical Activity Score of at least 3, NOSPECS grade of at least 4, and duration under 3 months. Any patient with an uncontrolled infection, another autoimmune disease, pregnancy or lactation was excluded. Diagnoses were established on the basis of clinical symptoms, serum thyroxine and TRAb, thyroid ultrasound, and orbital computed tomography. PBMCs were isolated from about 9.2 ml of fresh peripheral blood by Ficoll-Paque density gradient centrifugation. Total RNA was extracted with Trizol reagent, and quality was checked on an Agilent 2100 Bioanalyzer.

The receptor was derived from a woman in her thirties or forties with Graves' ophthalmopathy. The sample consisted of blood. The rearranged chain carries TRBV5-1 and TRBJ2-2; a stretch of 11 junction bases matches TRBD2. The CDR3 region has the sequence CASSVRGLLAGVNTGELFF. Here is the DNA: TGCGCCAGCAGCGTTAGGGGCTTACTAGCGGGGGTGAACACCGGGGAGCTGTTTTTT.